This T cell receptor beta chain was recorded in a study of blood T cell repertoires in COVID-19. The CDR3 loop spans 12 amino acids. The V gene's germline CDR1 is SGHNT and CDR2 YENEEA. V dropped 9 bases and J dropped 3 bases, with 11 bases sitting between them. TCRdb's table, derived via immunoSEQ multiplex PCR, lists solely in-frame clones and lacks some. The top ten clones hold 5% to 6.5% of a sample with approximately 100,000 clones, 80% to 90% of them seen once. This clone is a singleton in its sample. This chain links TRBV11-3 with TRBJ1-1; maybe TRBD1 (6 bases). Sequenced: peripheral blood. The clonotype was recovered from a woman aged 80 or over with active COVID-19. CDR3 nucleotides: TGTGCCAGTAGAGGGGGGGACACTGAAGCTTTCTTT. Translating gives CASRGGDTEAFF.